The 3 T cell receptor beta chains reported below all come from one sample, sequenced in a study of T cell repertoires in cytomegalovirus infection. Antigen specificity for these receptors is unknown. TCRdb itself ran the reads through MiXCR, one entry per CDR3 protein. The repertoire holds some 150,000 distinct CDR3 sequences, with approximately 30% as singletons. Sequenced material: CD8+ T cells from cultured PBMCs, taken from culture after CMV antigen stimulation. These receptors were taken from a human donor in good health (CMV status not recorded). Some clones in this sample may be carry-over from other donors' samples.

This clonotype has a handful of counts. J is TRBJ2-7 and V is TRBV7-2, with TRBD2 as a possible D gene (8 bases). The CDR3 runs to 15 residues. V lost 7 bases and J lost 3, with 19 bases in between. In germline, CDR1 is SGHTA, CDR2 FQGNSA. This CDR3 reads CASTAGAGGYYEQYF. The DNA of the CDR3 is TGTGCCAGCACAGCGGGGGCAGGGGGTTACTACGAGCAGTACTTC.

The chain joins TRBV5-1 to TRBJ2-7; D uncertain. Germline values: CDR1 SGHRS, CDR2 YFSETQ. V was pared by 4 bases and J by 3 bases, with 14 bases between. This CDR3 has 14 amino acids. In DNA form, the CDR3 reads TGCGCCAGCAGCCGAGGACCGCCGGACTACGAGCAGTACTTC. This sequence encodes CASSRGPPDYEQYF.

This clonotype was picked up a small number of times. The chain couples TRBV6-1 to TRBJ2-7, with D possibly matching TRBD1 (5 bases). This CDR3 spans 13 amino acids. The V gene lost 8 bases and the J gene lost 3 bases, with 14 bases spanning the gap. Germline values: CDR1 MNHNS, CDR2 SASEGT. CDR3 sequence: CASGDRRRYEQYF. The CDR3 DNA is TGTGCCAGCGGAGACAGAAGACGCTACGAGCAGTACTTC.